The next 9 T cell receptor beta chains were all read from a single sample in a study of T cell responses to AZD1222 COVID-19 vaccine. Generated by immunoSEQ multiplex PCR, the TCRdb table keeps only in-frame clones and is missing some. Here the sample spans some 150,000 clones, 90% to 95% being singletons. The sequences come from peripheral blood, collected on day 0 of MenACWY control vaccination. All receptors come from an adult in good health.

The chain links TRBV19 to TRBJ1-1; unclear D gene. Trimming removed 7 bases from V and 8 bases from J, with 17 bases in between. The CDR3 is 13 amino acids. The germline V gene encodes CDR1 LNHDA and CDR2 SQIVND (reference sequence). The CDR3 reads CASTPPLTTEAFF. The DNA for the CDR3 is TGTGCCAGTACGCCCCCGCTGACAACAGAAGCTTTCTTT.

V usage is TRBV19 and J usage is TRBJ1-3; the D is unclear. The CDR3 is 15 amino acids. V lost 3 bases to trimming and J lost 0 bases, with 9 bases between them. CDR1 and CDR2 (germline): LNHDA, SQIVND (reference sequence). CDR3 nucleotides: TGTGCCAGTAGTATTGGGAGCTACTCTGGAAACACCATATATTTT. It codes for CASSIGSYSGNTIYF.

This rearrangement joins TRBV6-4 to TRBJ1-2; TRBD1 agrees at 7 bases. Trimming at V came to 0 bases and at J to 8 bases, leaving 12 bases not matched to a gene. This CDR3 is 16 amino acids long. The germline V gene has CDR1 MRHNA and CDR2 SNTAGT. CDR3 bases: TGTGCCAGCAGTGACTCGAGACAGGGCAGGGGCCGGGGCTACACCTTC. Amino acid sequence: CASSDSRQGRGRGYTF.

The rearrangement links TRBV6-5 to TRBJ2-2; D is unresolved. Per the germline V gene, CDR1 is MNHEY and CDR2 is SVGAGI. V lost 5 bases to trimming and J lost 3 bases, with 7 bases between them. The CDR3 extends over 13 amino acids. The CDR3 protein is CASSMGYTGELFF. CDR3 nucleotide sequence: TGTGCCAGCAGTATGGGTTACACCGGGGAGCTGTTTTTT.

The V gene is TRBV7-2, the J gene TRBJ2-5; TRBD2 agrees at 11 bases. The germline CDR1 and CDR2 sequences are SGHTA and FQGNSA. V lost 1 base, J lost 2 bases, and 3 bases stayed unmatched. The CDR3 length is 16 residues. For the CDR3, the DNA is TGTGCCAGCAGCTTAGGTAGCGGGAGGGGTCAAGAGACCCAGTACTTC. Protein: CASSLGSGRGQETQYF. Looking up the rest from reference TRBV7-2 and TRBJ2-5 gives the full variable domain: GAGVSQSPSNKVTEKGKDVELRCDPISGHTALYWYRQSLGQGLEFLIYFQGNSAPDKSGLPSDRFSAERTGGSVSTLTIQRTQQEDSAVYLCASSLGSGRGQETQYFGPGTRLLVL.

The chain carries TRBV5-1 and TRBJ2-1, with a possible D match to TRBD1 (6 bases). The CDR3 totals 15 residues. Trimming shortened V by 4 bases and J by 9 bases, and 20 bases separated the two germline ends. Germline V gene data show CDR1 as SGHRS and CDR2 as YFSETQ. The DNA for the CDR3 is TGCGCCAGCAGCCTATTCGAGGGGGATGGGGGTGAGCAGTTCTTC. Its translation: CASSLFEGDGGEQFF.

J is TRBJ2-7 and V is TRBV27; D might be TRBD1 or TRBD2, each matching 5 bases. V was clipped by 4 bases and J by 3 bases, with 16 bases between them. This CDR3 contains 15 residues. From germline, CDR1 is MNHEY and CDR2 SMNVEV (reference sequence). In nucleotides, the CDR3 is TGTGCCAGCAGTTATAAGCCGGGACCAAGCTACGAGCAGTACTTC. Translated, it gives CASSYKPGPSYEQYF.

The chain uses TRBV15 and TRBJ2-1; 12 bases are a match to TRBD2. CDR1 LNHNV and CDR2 YYDKDF come from the germline V gene (reference sequence). V lost 5 bases, J lost 6 bases, and 5 bases stayed unmatched. CDR3 length: 15 residues. The CDR3 DNA follows: TGTGCCACCAGCCTAGGACTAGCGGGACGCAATGAGCAGTTCTTC. Translating gives CATSLGLAGRNEQFF. The full variable domain, with the rest looked up from reference TRBV15 and TRBJ2-1, is DAMVIQNPRYQVTQFGKPVTLSCSQTLNHNVMYWYQQKSSQAPKLLFHYYDKDFNNEADTPDNFQSRRPNTSFCFLDIRSPGLGDTAMYLCATSLGLAGRNEQFFGPGTRLTVL.

The chain couples TRBV28 to TRBJ1-3; possible D gene TRBD1, 5 bases. Trimming pared 4 bases from V and 4 bases from J, leaving 11 bases between. This CDR3 is built from 14 residues. Germline V gene lookup returns CDR1 MDHEN and CDR2 SYDVKM. CDR3 bases: TGTGCCAGCAGTTCCCAGGGCCAGGGAAACACCATATATTTT. As protein: CASSSQGQGNTIYF.